What follows are 8 T cell receptor beta chains derived from one specimen sequenced in a study of T-cell memory formation after mild COVID-19. TCRdb analysed the 5' RACE reads with MiXCR anew, one entry per CDR3 protein. The sample lists 200,000 or so distinct CDR3 sequences, about 16% seen once, with 2% to 3% in the top ten. The sequencing sample was made of PBMCs or a T cell subset sorted from them (not recorded which). These receptors all come from an adult woman who had mild COVID-19 (a few samples of this study predate the infection). Cell type and time point are not known.

This clonotype was seen at least ten times. The V and J genes are TRBV7-2 and TRBJ2-3, with D tentatively TRBD2 (6 bases). CDR3 length: 15 residues. The ends were cut back, 2 bases at V and 5 bases at J, with 14 bases in the middle. Germline values: CDR1 SGHTA, CDR2 FQGNSA. In DNA form, the CDR3 reads TGTGCCAGCAGCTTATTTTGGGGACTGGAAGATACGCAGTATTTT. Its protein product is CASSLFWGLEDTQYF.

This clonotype was seen a few times. The chain couples TRBV9 to TRBJ2-2; 9 positions match TRBD2. Germline trimming cut 0 bases from V and 6 bases from J; bases unmatched to any gene: 9. There are 17 residues in the CDR3. Germline V gene lookup returns CDR1 SGDLS and CDR2 YYNGEE. The CDR3 here is CASSVAPSGGFSGELFF. CDR3 bases: TGTGCCAGCAGCGTAGCTCCCAGCGGGGGGTTTTCCGGGGAGCTGTTTTTT.

A single count supports this clonotype. The chain links TRBV20-1 to TRBJ2-3; 9 nucleotides agree with TRBD2. This CDR3 contains 13 residues. With 8 bases clipped from V and 4 bases from J, the junction kept 7 bases outside the gene matches. The germline V gene has CDR1 DFQATT and CDR2 SNEGSKA (reference sequence). The CDR3 here is CSPGGGDADTQYF. The CDR3 coding sequence is TGCAGTCCGGGCGGGGGGGACGCAGATACGCAGTATTTT.

J is TRBJ1-2 and V is TRBV5-1; 10 positions agree with TRBD1. V was clipped by 4 bases and J by 5 bases; unmatched bases: 8. Per the germline V gene, CDR1 is SGHRS and CDR2 is YFSETQ. The CDR3 spans 15 residues. Here the CDR3 reads CASSPGQGMMYGYTF. In DNA, the CDR3 is TGCGCCAGCAGCCCGGGACAGGGGATGATGTATGGCTACACCTTC.

The table lists this clonotype with a few counts. The chain employs TRBV5-1 and TRBJ1-2; perhaps TRBD1 as D (5 bases). Between the trimmed V and J ends, which lost 1 base and 3 bases, there was a span of 13 bases. From germline, CDR1 is SGHRS and CDR2 YFSETQ. The CDR3 is 15 amino acids. CDR3 protein: CASSLSRGEDYGYTF. In nucleotides, the CDR3 is TGCGCCAGCAGCTTGTCGAGGGGAGAGGACTATGGCTACACCTTC.

In this sample, this clonotype turned up a few times. DNA for the CDR3: TGTGCCAGCAGTGGACAGGGGATTGAAGCTTTCTTT. The encoded protein is CASSGQGIEAFF. The chain combines TRBV6-5 with TRBJ1-1; 9 positions agree with TRBD1. From germline, CDR1 is MNHEY and CDR2 SVGAGI. The CDR3 consists of 12 residues. Unmatched junction bases numbered 2, after V lost 5 bases and J lost 7 bases.

This clonotype was recorded a few times. This chain links TRBV30 with TRBJ1-6; 8 bases match TRBD1. The CDR3 extends over 16 amino acids. CDR1 and CDR2 from the germline V gene are GTSNPN and SVGIG (reference sequence). V gave up 0 bases and J gave up 9 bases; unmatched junction bases: 10. DNA of the CDR3: TGTGCCTGGAGTGTAAGGACAGGGTCCCTTGTTTCACCCCTCCACTTT. Residues: CAWSVRTGSLVSPLHF.

This chain connects TRBV7-2 to TRBJ2-1; the D is unclear. Germline-derived CDR1 and CDR2 are SGHTA and FQGNSA. Trimming stripped 1 base from V and 0 bases from J, with 10 bases between. The CDR3 contains 16 residues. The CDR3 region has the DNA TGTGCCAGCAGCTTAGTAGTAGTGTTCTCCTACAATGAGCAGTTCTTC. This sequence encodes CASSLVVVFSYNEQFF.